Listed here are 31 T cell receptor beta chains from one sample, sequenced in a study of T-cell reconstitution after alpha-beta-depleted transplantation in children listed by TCRdb under 2016. Library construction relied on PCR. TCRdb records Illumina HiSeq 2500 as the sequencer. Molecular barcoding was employed in the preparation of TCR libraries, with unique molecular identifiers being used to normalize TCRbeta repertoire quantification. TCRdb's own reprocessing of the public reads used fastp at Q25 and MiXCR and kept productive beta chains. Rows merge per CDR3 protein into single entries with the most common DNA and genes. The sample records approximately 590,000 distinct CDR3 sequences, under 12% of which are singletons. Roughly 4% of the sample rests with the top ten. The sample here was PBMCs from the stem cell graft donor, taken from the stem cell graft. The source of these receptors is a human donor who donated a stem cell graft to a child with acute myeloid leukemia.

This clonotype was seen a few times. The chain links TRBV27 to TRBJ2-2; D is undetermined. CDR1 is MNHEY and CDR2 is SMNVEV in the germline V gene (reference sequence). Trimming left V 0 bases short and J 1 base short, with 6 bases between. The CDR3 runs to 15 residues. This CDR3 is CASSLSWGNTGELFF. CDR3 nucleotide sequence: TGTGCCAGCAGTTTATCGTGGGGGAACACCGGGGAGCTGTTTTTT.

This clonotype came up a few times. The chain carries TRBV20-1 and TRBJ2-5; the match to TRBD2 covers 10 bases. With V trimmed by 3 bases and J by 5 bases, 9 bases remained unmatched. CDR1 DFQATT and CDR2 SNEGSKA come from the germline V gene (reference sequence). The CDR3 runs 15 residues. The CDR3 spells CSASWPSGGSETQYF. Here the CDR3 DNA reads TGCAGTGCTAGTTGGCCTAGCGGGGGATCGGAGACCCAGTACTTC.

This clonotype was observed at least ten times. J is TRBJ2-7 and V is TRBV24-1, with 8 bases matching TRBD2. This CDR3 is built from 15 residues. Germline values: CDR1 KGHDR, CDR2 SFDVKD. The V segment lost 2 bases and the J segment 5 bases; nucleotides outside the gene matches: 7. This CDR3 is CATSDWGSGNHEQYF. The DNA of the CDR3 is TGTGCCACCAGTGATTGGGGTAGCGGGAACCACGAGCAGTACTTC.

Of note for this clonotype: A read error is possible here, since a much larger clone lies one base away. This sequence joins TRBV11-2 and TRBJ2-2; no firm D call. V lost 5 bases, J lost 5 bases, and 15 bases lay in between. CDR3 length equals 15 residues. CDR1 is SGHAT and CDR2 is FQNNGV in the germline V gene. CDR3 amino acids: CASSPFISGTGELFF. As DNA, the CDR3 is TGTGCCAGCAGCCCCTTCATCAGTGGAACCGGGGAGCTGTTTTTT.

In its sample, this clonotype was seen many times. Germline and junction disagree at one end, which may indicate a read error. This chain links TRBV29-1 with TRBJ2-1, with 12 bases matching TRBD2. Germline-derived CDR1 and CDR2 are SQVTM and ANQGSEA. The CDR3 runs to 11 residues. The DNA for the CDR3 is TGCAGCGTTGGGCTAGCGGGAGGGTGGATCTTC. It specifies CSVGLAGGWIF.

Points on this clonotype: This could be a read error, since a much larger clone is one nucleotide away. The chain joins TRBV20-1 to TRBJ2-7, with a possible D match to TRBD1 (5 bases). Germline values: CDR1 DFQATT, CDR2 SNEGSKA (reference sequence). The CDR3 sequence is 12 residues long. The CDR3 is CCAPKGSYEQYF. CDR3 nucleotide sequence: TGCTGTGCCCCCAAGGGGTCCTACGAGCAGTACTTC.

This clonotype has only a few counts. This chain links TRBV7-9 with TRBJ1-4, with D possibly being TRBD1 (6 bases). In germline, CDR1 is SEHNR, CDR2 FQNEAQ (reference sequence). The CDR3 is 16 amino acids. V was shortened by 5 bases and J by 0 bases, with 13 bases between the two germline ends. The CDR3 nucleotides read TGTGCCAGCAGCGTCGGGACATCAGCAACTAATGAAAAACTGTTTTTT. Translating it yields CASSVGTSATNEKLFF.

Notes on this clonotype: It may be a read error: a sequence one base away is much more abundant. This chain links TRBV20-1 with TRBJ2-7; 13 nucleotides match TRBD2. Germline lookup yields CDR1 DFQATT and CDR2 SNEGSKA (reference sequence). The CDR3 spans 17 residues. CDR3 protein: CCASPRTSGSTGSEQYF. In nucleotides, the CDR3 is TGCTGTGCTAGTCCGCGGACTAGCGGGAGTACCGGGAGCGAGCAGTACTTC.

The sample holds a few counts of this clonotype. This chain links TRBV30 with TRBJ1-2, with 9 bases that match TRBD1. Per germline, CDR1 GTSNPN and CDR2 SVGIG (reference sequence). CDR3 length: 13 residues. V trimming: 3 bases; J trimming: 2 bases; junction bases outside the gene matches: 1. The CDR3, as DNA: TGTGCCTGGAGGGGACAGGGAAACTATGGCTACACCTTC. Amino acids: CAWRGQGNYGYTF.

This clonotype was counted between two and nine times. This sequence joins TRBV27 and TRBJ1-3; 8 bases are a match to TRBD1. V trimming: 6 bases; J trimming: 0 bases; junction bases outside the gene matches: 4. CDR3 length: 15 residues. Germline V gene data show CDR1 as MNHEY and CDR2 as SMNVEV (reference sequence). CDR3 sequence: CASSRDRTSGNTIYF. CDR3 coding DNA: TGTGCCAGCAGCCGGGACAGGACCTCTGGAAACACCATATATTTT.

This clonotype was seen only a few times. V and J are TRBV4-1 and TRBJ2-2; D perhaps matches TRBD1 (7 bases). The V gene lost 0 bases and the J gene lost 2 bases, with 13 bases spanning the gap. Germline V CDR1 and CDR2: MGHRA, YSYEKL. This CDR3 has 17 residues. Here the CDR3 DNA reads TGCGCCAGCAGCCAAGACGGAGGGACAGTAAACACCGGGGAGCTGTTTTTT. This codes for CASSQDGGTVNTGELFF.

A few counts support this clonotype. The chain recombines TRBV20-1 with TRBJ1-4; 8 bases map to TRBD1. This CDR3 has 14 amino acids. After removal of 8 bases from V and 8 bases from J, the junction contained 13 bases not matched to a gene. Germline-derived CDR1 and CDR2 are DFQATT and SNEGSKA (reference sequence). The chain's CDR3 is CSTKGQGRREKLFF. CDR3 DNA: TGCAGTACCAAAGGACAGGGCCGTCGGGAAAAACTGTTTTTT.

The rearrangement joins TRBV7-9 to TRBJ2-1; 9 bases are shared with TRBD1. The CDR3 is made up of 13 amino acids. J gave up 8 bases and V 3 bases, and 2 bases lay outside the gene matches. Per the germline V gene, CDR1 is SEHNR and CDR2 is FQNEAQ (reference sequence). The CDR3 DNA sequence: TGTGCCAGCAGCTTGGACAGGGGATATGAGCAGTTCTTC. Translated, it gives CASSLDRGYEQFF.

The V and J genes are TRBV30 and TRBJ2-1; D is unclear. The germline CDR1 and CDR2 sequences are GTSNPN and SVGIG (reference sequence). This CDR3 spans 10 amino acids. Trimming took off 0 bases at V and 8 bases at J, with 2 bases between the two ends. CDR3 sequence reads: CAWSVHEQFF. As DNA, the CDR3 is TGTGCCTGGAGTGTCCATGAGCAGTTCTTC.

The genes are TRBV29-1 and TRBJ2-5; TRBD2 might be the D (6 bases). Trimming took off 3 bases at V and 7 bases at J, with 12 bases between the two ends. Germline CDR1 SQVTM, CDR2 ANQGSEA. The CDR3 covers 12 residues. CDR3 in DNA: TGCAGCGTTGAGGGGGGAAAAGGGACCCAGTACTTC. Protein sequence: CSVEGGKGTQYF.

The table lists this clonotype with many counts. The chain couples TRBV5-1 to TRBJ2-7; D is perhaps TRBD2 (6 bases). The CDR3 is 15 amino acids. V lost 0 bases to trimming and J lost 3 bases, with 13 bases between them. Germline V gene sequence: CDR1 SGHRS, CDR2 YFSETQ. CDR3 sequence: CASSLGGTSFYEQYF. In nucleotides, the CDR3 is TGCGCCAGCAGCTTGGGCGGGACTTCGTTCTACGAGCAGTACTTC.

On this clonotype: It may be a read error: a sequence one base away is much more abundant. A read error is likely, as this CDR3 ends without the conserved phenylalanine or tryptophan. The rearrangement uses TRBV5-4 and TRBJ2-1, with 14 bases fitting TRBD2. This CDR3 has 24 amino acids. The germline V gene has CDR1 SGHNT and CDR2 YYREEE (reference sequence). The V segment lost 1 base and the J segment 3 bases; nucleotides outside the gene matches: 24. The CDR3 DNA reads as TGTGCCAGCAGCTTGCTCAAGCGGGGCATTCCCGGACTAGCGGGAGGAGATAACTACAATGAGCAGTTCATC. The encoded protein is CASSLLKRGIPGLAGGDNYNEQFI.

This chain links TRBV7-2 with TRBJ1-2, with 7 bases identical to TRBD1. The junction had 16 bases not matched to a gene; V was cut back by 1 base and J by 8 bases. This CDR3 has 17 amino acids. In germline, CDR1 is SGHTA, CDR2 FQGNSA. This chain's CDR3 is CASSLVGTEIIQEGYTF. Here the CDR3 DNA reads TGTGCCAGCAGCTTAGTCGGGACAGAAATTATCCAGGAGGGCTACACCTTC.

The V gene is TRBV6-2 or TRBV6-3, the J gene TRBJ1-2; 7 nucleotides agree with TRBD1. Trimming removed 5 bases from V and 7 bases from J; junction bases left unmatched: 7. CDR1 is MNHEY, CDR2 SVGEGT, per germline. The CDR3 has 13 amino acids. The CDR3 coding sequence is TGTGCCAGCAGTCTCGACAGGGTAACTGGCTACACCTTC. As protein: CASSLDRVTGYTF.

Here the CDR3 reads CASSPQGSHEQYF. The CDR3 nucleotides read TGTGCCAGCAGCCCACAGGGGTCCCACGAGCAGTACTTC. The chain combines TRBV7-2 with TRBJ2-7, with TRBD1 identical over 7 bases. V lost 5 bases to trimming and J lost 5 bases; unmatched junction nucleotides: 6. The CDR3 runs to 13 residues. From germline, CDR1 is SGHTA and CDR2 FQGNSA.

This clonotype was detected a few times. This chain connects TRBV2 to TRBJ1-5; no clear D. The CDR3 length is 13 residues. CDR1 and CDR2 from the germline V gene are SNHLY and FYNNEI. V lost 9 bases and J 8 bases, leaving 17 bases between the germline ends. The CDR3, as DNA: TGTGCCAGTTCGTCCGAGTCTGTTGAGCCCCAGCATTTT. Protein: CASSSESVEPQHF.

The J gene is TRBJ2-7, the V gene TRBV7-2; perhaps TRBD1 as D (6 bases). The CDR3 is 16 residues long. The germline V and J ends were trimmed by 5 bases and 5 bases, with 22 bases remaining between them. The V gene's germline CDR1 is SGHTA and CDR2 FQGNSA. In DNA, the CDR3 is TGTGCCAGCAGCCTATTCGGACAGCCCCTAGGGGACGAGCAGTACTTC. Translating gives CASSLFGQPLGDEQYF.

This clonotype was detected many times. The chain links TRBV29-1 to TRBJ2-1, with unresolved D. The CDR3 has 14 residues. V lost 5 bases and J lost 2, with 13 bases in between. In germline, CDR1 is SQVTM, CDR2 ANQGSEA. The DNA of the CDR3 is TGCAGCGTTCCTGGGTCGGCCCCCTACAATGAGCAGTTCTTC. Translation: CSVPGSAPYNEQFF.

CDR3 bases: TGCGCCAGCAGAAGGGGGGAAGAAAAACTGTTTTTT. Protein sequence: CASRRGEEKLFF. V usage is TRBV10-1 and J usage is TRBJ1-4; D possibly corresponds to TRBD1 (6 bases). The germline CDR1 and CDR2 sequences are WNHNN and SYGVQD (reference sequence). This CDR3 contains 12 residues. The V end lost 6 bases, the J end lost 8 bases, and 10 bases lay between the germline ends.

The gene calls are TRBV28 and TRBJ2-2; D is possibly TRBD2 (5 bases). Germline V gene data show CDR1 as MDHEN and CDR2 as SYDVKM. Trimming left V 5 bases short and J 5 bases short, with 15 bases between. CDR3 size: 15 residues. The CDR3 spells CASSASYQRTGELFF. The CDR3 DNA follows: TGTGCCAGCAGTGCCTCGTATCAGCGGACCGGGGAGCTGTTTTTT.

This clonotype showed up just a few times. The V and J genes are TRBV29-1 and TRBJ2-3, with D possibly TRBD1 on 5 matching bases. Trimming took off 7 bases at V and 2 bases at J, with 22 bases between the two ends. Germline-derived CDR1 and CDR2 are SQVTM and ANQGSEA. The CDR3 is 16 residues long. CDR3 DNA: TGCAGCGCCGTGCCACGAACAGGATCTATCACAGATACGCAGTATTTT. It specifies CSAVPRTGSITDTQYF.

In nucleotides, the CDR3 is TGTGCCATCAGTGGGGGGAGGAGCGGCGGTGAGCAGTTCTTC. Its protein is CAISGGRSGGEQFF. This rearrangement joins TRBV10-3 to TRBJ2-1; possible D gene TRBD2, 6 bases. Trimming took off 4 bases at V and 9 bases at J, with 16 bases between the two ends. CDR3 length: 14 amino acids. Germline V CDR1 and CDR2: ENHRY, SYGVKD.

The chain recombines TRBV28 with TRBJ2-7; 8 bases are shared with TRBD1. From germline, CDR1 is MDHEN and CDR2 SYDVKM. The CDR3 has 15 residues. The V and J ends lost 5 bases and 1 base, in that order; junction bases with no gene match: 7. The CDR3 region is CASSPTGGKSYEQYF. Written as DNA, the CDR3 is TGTGCCAGCAGTCCAACAGGGGGGAAATCCTACGAGCAGTACTTC.

This chain joins TRBV29-1 and TRBJ2-3, with TRBD1 matching 10 bases. The CDR3 spans 16 residues. The germline V gene has CDR1 SQVTM and CDR2 ANQGSEA. J lost 4 bases, V lost 5 bases, and 12 bases had no gene match. CDR3 sequence reads: CSVRPGTGEGADTQYF. CDR3 bases: TGCAGCGTTCGTCCCGGGACAGGGGAAGGAGCAGATACGCAGTATTTT.

This clonotype showed up just once. The CDR3 does not close with the conserved phenylalanine or tryptophan, likely indicating a read error. The gene calls are TRBV27 and TRBJ1-2; 7 nucleotides agree with TRBD1. Germline V gene sequence: CDR1 MNHEY, CDR2 SMNVEV (reference sequence). V lost 0 bases, J lost 8 bases, and 6 bases stayed unmatched. The CDR3 sequence is 14 residues long. CDR3 nucleotide sequence: TGTGCCAGCAGTTTATCACGGTCGACAGGGGGCTACACCTCC. Protein: CASSLSRSTGGYTS.

This clonotype has only a few counts. The chain employs TRBV24-1 and TRBJ2-6; D could derive from TRBD1 or TRBD2 (5 bases each). This CDR3 has 18 amino acids. The germline V gene encodes CDR1 KGHDR and CDR2 SFDVKD. The ends were cut back, 3 bases at V and 0 bases at J, with 14 bases in the middle. The CDR3 coding sequence is TGTGCCACCAGTGATCCGCAGGGACCGAACTCTGGGGCCAACGTCCTGACTTTC. This encodes CATSDPQGPNSGANVLTF.